The clone carrying this T cell receptor (beta chain) was found once. This CDR3 region has 13 residues. Germline CDR1 GTSNPN, CDR2 SVGIG (reference sequence). The V end was cut by 4 bases, the J end by 5 bases, with 14 bases between. The sample is drawn from a study of blood T cell repertoires in COVID-19. Only in-frame clones appear in the TCRdb table, and some are missing; sequencing was by immunoSEQ multiplex PCR. This sample has around 330,000 clones; about 88% occur once, and the top ten carry approximately 9.4%. The material sequenced was PBMCs or T cells enriched from blood (not recorded which). This chain joins TRBV30 and TRBJ2-5, with D perhaps TRBD1 (6 bases). The TCR originated in a woman in her forties who had recovered from COVID-19. The CDR3 region is CAWTQGKGETQYF. For the CDR3, the DNA is TGTGCCTGGACGCAGGGGAAGGGCGAGACCCAGTACTTC.